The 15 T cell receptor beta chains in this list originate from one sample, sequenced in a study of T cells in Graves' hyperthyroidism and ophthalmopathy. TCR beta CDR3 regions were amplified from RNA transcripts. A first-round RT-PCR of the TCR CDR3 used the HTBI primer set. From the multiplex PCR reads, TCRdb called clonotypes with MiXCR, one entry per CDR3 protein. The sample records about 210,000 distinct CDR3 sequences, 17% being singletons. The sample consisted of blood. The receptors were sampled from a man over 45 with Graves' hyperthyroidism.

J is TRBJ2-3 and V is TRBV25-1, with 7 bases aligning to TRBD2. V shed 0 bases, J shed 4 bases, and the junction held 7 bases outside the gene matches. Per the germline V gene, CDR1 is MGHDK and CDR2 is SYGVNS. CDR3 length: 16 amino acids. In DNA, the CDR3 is TGTGCCAGCAGTGAATATCGGGGGGATGGGGCAGATACGCAGTATTTT. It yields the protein CASSEYRGDGADTQYF.

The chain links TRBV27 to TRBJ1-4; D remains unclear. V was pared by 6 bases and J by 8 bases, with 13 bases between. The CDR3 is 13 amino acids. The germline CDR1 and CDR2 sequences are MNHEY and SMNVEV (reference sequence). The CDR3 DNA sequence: TGTGCCAGCAGGCGGGCGGGCGAAGAAAAACTGTTTTTT. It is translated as CASRRAGEEKLFF. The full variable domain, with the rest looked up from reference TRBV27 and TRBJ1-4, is EAQVTQNPRYLITVTGKKLTVTCSQNMNHEYMSWYRQDPGLGLRQIYYSMNVEVTDKGDVPEGYKVSRKEKRNFPLILESPSPNQTSLYFCASRRAGEEKLFFGSGTQLSVL.

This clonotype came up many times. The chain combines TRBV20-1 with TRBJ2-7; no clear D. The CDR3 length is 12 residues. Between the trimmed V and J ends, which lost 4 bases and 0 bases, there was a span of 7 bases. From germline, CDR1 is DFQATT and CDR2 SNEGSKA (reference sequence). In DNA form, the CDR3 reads TGCAGTGCTACAAGGATCTCCTACGAGCAGTACTTC. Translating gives CSATRISYEQYF.

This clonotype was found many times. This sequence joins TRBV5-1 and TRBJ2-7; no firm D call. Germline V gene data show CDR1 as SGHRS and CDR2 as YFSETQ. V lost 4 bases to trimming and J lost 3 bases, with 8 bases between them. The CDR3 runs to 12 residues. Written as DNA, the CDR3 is TGCGCCAGCAGCACAGAAGGCTACGAGCAGTACTTC. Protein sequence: CASSTEGYEQYF.

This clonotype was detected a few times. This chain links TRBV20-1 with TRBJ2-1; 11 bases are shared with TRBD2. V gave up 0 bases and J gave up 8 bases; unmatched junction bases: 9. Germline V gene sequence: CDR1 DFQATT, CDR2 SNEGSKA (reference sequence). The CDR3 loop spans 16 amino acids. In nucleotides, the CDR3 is TGCAGTGCTAGAGAACACACTAGCGGGAGATTGGATGAGCAGTTCTTC. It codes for CSAREHTSGRLDEQFF.

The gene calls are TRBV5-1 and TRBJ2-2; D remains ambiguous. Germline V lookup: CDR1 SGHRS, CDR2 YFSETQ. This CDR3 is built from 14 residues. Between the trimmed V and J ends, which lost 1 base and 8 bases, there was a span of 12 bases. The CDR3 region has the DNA TGCGCCAGCAGCTTGAGGACGGGTGATGGGGAGCTGTTTTTT. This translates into CASSLRTGDGELFF. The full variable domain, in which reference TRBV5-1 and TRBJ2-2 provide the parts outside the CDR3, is KAGVTQTPRYLIKTRGQQVTLSCSPISGHRSVSWYQQTPGQGLQFLFEYFSETQRNKGNFPGRFSGRQFSNSRSEMNVSTLELGDSALYLCASSLRTGDGELFFGEGSRLTVL.

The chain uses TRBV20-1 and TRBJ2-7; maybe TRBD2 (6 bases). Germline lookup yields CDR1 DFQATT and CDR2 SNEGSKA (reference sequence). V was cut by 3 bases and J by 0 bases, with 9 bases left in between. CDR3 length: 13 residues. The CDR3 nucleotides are TGCAGTGCTAGGACTAGGAGCTCCTACGAGCAGTACTTC. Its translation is CSARTRSSYEQYF.

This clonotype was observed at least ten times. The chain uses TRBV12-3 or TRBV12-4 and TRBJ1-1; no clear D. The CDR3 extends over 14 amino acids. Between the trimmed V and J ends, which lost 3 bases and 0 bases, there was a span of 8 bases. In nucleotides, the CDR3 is TGTGCCAGCAGTTTGTACAGTCTGAACACTGAAGCTTTCTTT. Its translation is CASSLYSLNTEAFF.

CDR3 in amino acids: CASSPKNRVGNIQYF. DNA of the CDR3: TGTGCCAGCAGCCCCAAGAACAGGGTGGGAAACATTCAGTACTTC. This chain links TRBV7-9 with TRBJ2-4, with D tentatively TRBD1 (6 bases). From germline, CDR1 is SEHNR and CDR2 FQNEAQ (reference sequence). The CDR3 is 15 amino acids. The V end lost 5 bases, the J end lost 6 bases, and 17 bases lay between the germline ends.

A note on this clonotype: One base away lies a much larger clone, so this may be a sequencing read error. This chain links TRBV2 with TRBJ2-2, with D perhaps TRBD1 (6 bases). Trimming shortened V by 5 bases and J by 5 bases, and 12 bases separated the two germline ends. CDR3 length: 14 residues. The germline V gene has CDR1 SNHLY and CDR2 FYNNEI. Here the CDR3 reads CASSLVGQTGELFF. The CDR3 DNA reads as TGTGCCAGCAGTCTAGTGGGACAAACCGGGGAGCTGTTTTTT.

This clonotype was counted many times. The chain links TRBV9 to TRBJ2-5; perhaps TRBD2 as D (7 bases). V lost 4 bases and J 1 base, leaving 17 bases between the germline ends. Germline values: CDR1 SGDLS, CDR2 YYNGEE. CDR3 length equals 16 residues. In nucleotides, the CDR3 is TGTGCCAGCAGCCCCCGCGGGGGACAACTCCAAGAGACCCAGTACTTC. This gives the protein CASSPRGGQLQETQYF.

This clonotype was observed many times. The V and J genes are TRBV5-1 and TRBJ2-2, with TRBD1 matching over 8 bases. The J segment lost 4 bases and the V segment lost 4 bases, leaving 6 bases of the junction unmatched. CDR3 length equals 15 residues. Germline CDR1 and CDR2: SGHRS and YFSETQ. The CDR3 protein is CASSKGQEITGELFF. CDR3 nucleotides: TGCGCCAGCAGCAAGGGACAGGAGATCACCGGGGAGCTGTTTTTT.

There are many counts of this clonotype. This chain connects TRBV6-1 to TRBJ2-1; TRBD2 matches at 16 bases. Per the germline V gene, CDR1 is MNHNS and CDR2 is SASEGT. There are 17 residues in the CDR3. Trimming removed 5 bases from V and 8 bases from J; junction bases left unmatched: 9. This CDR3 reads CASSTIGTSGRVYEQFF. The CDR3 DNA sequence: TGTGCCAGCAGTACCATTGGGACTAGCGGGAGGGTCTATGAGCAGTTCTTC.

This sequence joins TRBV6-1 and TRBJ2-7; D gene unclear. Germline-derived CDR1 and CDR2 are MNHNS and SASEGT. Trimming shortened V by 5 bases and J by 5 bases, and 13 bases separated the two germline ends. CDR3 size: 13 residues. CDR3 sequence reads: CASSYSFLHEQYF. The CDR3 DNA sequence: TGTGCCAGCAGTTATTCCTTTCTCCACGAGCAGTACTTC.

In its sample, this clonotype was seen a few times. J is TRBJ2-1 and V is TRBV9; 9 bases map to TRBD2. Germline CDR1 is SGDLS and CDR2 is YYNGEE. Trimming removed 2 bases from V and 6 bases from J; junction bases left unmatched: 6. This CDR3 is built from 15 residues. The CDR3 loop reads CASSVGGGRANEQFF. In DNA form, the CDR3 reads TGTGCCAGCAGCGTGGGCGGCGGGAGGGCCAATGAGCAGTTCTTC.